This T cell receptor (beta chain) is drawn from a study of a mutant IDH1 vaccine in newly diagnosed glioma. Study in general: Of the patients given treatment, approximately 60% were male and approximately 38% were female, and a mean age of roughly 40 years was recorded.

This CDR3 is built from 14 residues. Germline V gene sequence: CDR1 LNHDA, CDR2 SQIVND (reference sequence). The germline V and J ends were trimmed by 9 bases and 7 bases, with 18 bases remaining between them. Sequencing used immunoSEQ multiplex PCR; TCRdb keeps in-frame clones, though not all of them. Counted here are 25,000 to 35,000 clones, roughly 87% occurring once; the ten biggest clones make up roughly 19%. Time point described: baseline, week 1 (first vaccination visit). Treatment in this sample: pre-vaccination baseline after standard-of-care therapy. Donor tumors were new WHO grade 3 or 4 IDH1-mutant, ATRX-lost astrocytomas.

The rearrangement links TRBV19 to TRBJ1-4, with D perhaps matching TRBD1 (5 bases). The starting material was PBMCs, obtained from a glioma patient treated with radiotherapy, temozolomide or both. The origin of this receptor is a man aged 30 to 39 with glioma. The CDR3 DNA follows: TGTGCCAGCTCCCGCGGACACGGCGCTGAAAAACTGTTTTTT. As protein: CASSRGHGAEKLFF.